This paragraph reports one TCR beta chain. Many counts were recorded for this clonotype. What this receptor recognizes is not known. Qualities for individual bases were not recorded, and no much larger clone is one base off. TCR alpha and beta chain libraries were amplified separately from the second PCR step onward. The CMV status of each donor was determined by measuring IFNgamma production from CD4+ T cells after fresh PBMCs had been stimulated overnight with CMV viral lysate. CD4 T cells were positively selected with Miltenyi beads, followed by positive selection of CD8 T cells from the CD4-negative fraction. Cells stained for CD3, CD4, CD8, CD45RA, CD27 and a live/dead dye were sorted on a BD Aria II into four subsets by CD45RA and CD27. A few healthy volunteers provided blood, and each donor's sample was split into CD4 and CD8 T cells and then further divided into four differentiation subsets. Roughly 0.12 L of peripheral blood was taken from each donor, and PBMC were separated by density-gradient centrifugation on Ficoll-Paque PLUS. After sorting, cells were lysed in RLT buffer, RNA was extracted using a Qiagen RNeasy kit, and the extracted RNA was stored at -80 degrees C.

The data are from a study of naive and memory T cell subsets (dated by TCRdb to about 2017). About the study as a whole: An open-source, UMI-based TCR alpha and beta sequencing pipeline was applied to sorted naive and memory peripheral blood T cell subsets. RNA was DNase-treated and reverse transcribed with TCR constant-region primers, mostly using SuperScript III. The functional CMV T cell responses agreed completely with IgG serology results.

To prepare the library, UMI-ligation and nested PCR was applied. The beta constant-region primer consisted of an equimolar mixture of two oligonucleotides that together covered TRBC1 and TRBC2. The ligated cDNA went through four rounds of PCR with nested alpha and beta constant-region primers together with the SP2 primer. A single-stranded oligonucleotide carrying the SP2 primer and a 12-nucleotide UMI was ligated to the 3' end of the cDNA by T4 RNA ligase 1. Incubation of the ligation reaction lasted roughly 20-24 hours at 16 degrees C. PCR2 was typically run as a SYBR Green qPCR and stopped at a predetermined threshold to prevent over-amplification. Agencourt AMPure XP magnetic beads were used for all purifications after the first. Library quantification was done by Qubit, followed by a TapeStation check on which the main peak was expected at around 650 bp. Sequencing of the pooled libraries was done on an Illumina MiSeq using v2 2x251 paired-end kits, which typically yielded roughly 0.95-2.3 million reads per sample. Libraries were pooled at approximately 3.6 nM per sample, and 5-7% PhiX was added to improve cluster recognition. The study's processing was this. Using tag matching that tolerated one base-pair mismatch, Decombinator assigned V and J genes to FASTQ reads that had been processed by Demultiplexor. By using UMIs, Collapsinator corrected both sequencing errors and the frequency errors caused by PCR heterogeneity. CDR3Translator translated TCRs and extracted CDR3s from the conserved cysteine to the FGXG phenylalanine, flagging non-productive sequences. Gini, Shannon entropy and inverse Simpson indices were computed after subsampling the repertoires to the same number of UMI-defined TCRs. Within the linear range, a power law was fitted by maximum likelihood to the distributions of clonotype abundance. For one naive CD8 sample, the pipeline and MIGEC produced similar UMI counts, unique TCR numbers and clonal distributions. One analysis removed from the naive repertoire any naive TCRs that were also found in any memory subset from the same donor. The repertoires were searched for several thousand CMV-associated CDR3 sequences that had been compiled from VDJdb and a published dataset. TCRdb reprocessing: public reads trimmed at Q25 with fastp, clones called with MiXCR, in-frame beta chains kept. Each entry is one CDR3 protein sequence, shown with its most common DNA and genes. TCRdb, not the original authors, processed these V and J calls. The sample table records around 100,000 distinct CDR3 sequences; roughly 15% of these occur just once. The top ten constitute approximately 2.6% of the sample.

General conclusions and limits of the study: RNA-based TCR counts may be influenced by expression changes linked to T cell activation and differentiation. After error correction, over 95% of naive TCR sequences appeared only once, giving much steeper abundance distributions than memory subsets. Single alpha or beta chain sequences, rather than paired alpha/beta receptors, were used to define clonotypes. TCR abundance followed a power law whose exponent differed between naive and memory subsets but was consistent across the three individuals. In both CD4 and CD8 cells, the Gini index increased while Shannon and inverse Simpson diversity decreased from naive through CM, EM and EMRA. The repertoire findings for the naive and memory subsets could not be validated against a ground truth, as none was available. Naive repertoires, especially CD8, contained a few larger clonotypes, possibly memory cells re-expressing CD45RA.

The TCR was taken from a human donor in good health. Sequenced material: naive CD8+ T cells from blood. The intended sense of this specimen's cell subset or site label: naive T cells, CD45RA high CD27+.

The CDR3 reads CAWKEGGTEAFF. The sequenced DNA is TGTGCCTGGAAAGAAGGGGGCACTGAAGCTTTCTTT. Recombination linked TRBV30 to TRBJ1-1; the D region possibly corresponds to TRBD1 (6 bases align). The germline V gene encodes CDR1 GTSNPN and CDR2 SVGIG (reference sequence). The V and J ends are trimmed by 4 bases and 4 bases, leaving 10 bases between them. From the cysteine through the phenylalanine, the CDR3 covers 12 amino acids. The read is trimmed to its CDR3 DNA, 36 bases read in frame from base 1.